Shown below are 5 T cell receptor beta chains from a single sample sequenced in a study of blood T cells in healthy people across ages. Combining a sample-barcoded 5' primer with a J-beta primer mix, a second PCR ran for roughly 7 to 12 cycles. TCRdb recomputed calls from the 5' RACE reads with MiXCR, one row per CDR3 protein. The sample has 910,000 or so distinct CDR3 sequences, about 51% seen once; the top ten hold around 21%. The sample taken for sequencing was blood. These receptors originate from a woman aged 55-69 years in good health.

This chain connects TRBV7-2 to TRBJ2-1; no definite D call. With 6 bases removed from V and 5 bases from J, the gap between germline ends came to 20 bases. The CDR3 runs 16 residues. CDR1 is SGHTA, CDR2 FQGNSA, per germline. CDR3 amino acids: CASRSQSGGLDNEQFF. Written as DNA, the CDR3 is TGTGCCAGCAGATCCCAATCGGGCGGCCTCGACAATGAGCAGTTCTTC. The full variable domain, its missing parts supplied by reference TRBV7-2 and TRBJ2-1, is GAGVSQSPSNKVTEKGKDVELRCDPISGHTALYWYRQSLGQGLEFLIYFQGNSAPDKSGLPSDRFSAERTGGSVSTLTIQRTQQEDSAVYLCASRSQSGGLDNEQFFGPGTRLTVL.

The chain links TRBV2 to TRBJ2-2; TRBD2 aligns across 12 bases. Germline V gene sequence: CDR1 SNHLY, CDR2 FYNNEI. This CDR3 spans 16 amino acids. V was clipped by 6 bases and J by 5 bases; unmatched bases: 7. The CDR3 here is CASRATSGSGTGELFF. The CDR3, as DNA: TGTGCCAGCAGGGCGACTAGCGGGAGTGGAACCGGGGAGCTGTTTTTT.

The table lists this clonotype with many counts. The CDR3 DNA reads as TGTGCCAGCAGCGAACTAGCGAACTCCTACGAGCAGTACTTC. Its protein is CASSELANSYEQYF. The chain is built from TRBV9 and TRBJ2-7; 7 bases line up with TRBD2. Germline V CDR1 and CDR2: SGDLS, YYNGEE. The length of the CDR3 is 14 residues. Losses at the gene ends were 3 bases for V and 0 bases for J; bases not matched to a gene: 3.

This sequence joins TRBV20-1 and TRBJ2-7; D is perhaps TRBD1 (5 bases). There are 14 residues in the CDR3. The germline V and J ends were trimmed by 0 bases and 2 bases, with 11 bases remaining between them. Germline CDR1 is DFQATT and CDR2 is SNEGSKA (reference sequence). CDR3 DNA sequence: TGCAGTGCTAGAGATCAGGGCAGACCCTACGAGCAGTACTTC. It codes for CSARDQGRPYEQYF.

This clonotype was counted a few times. The chain recombines TRBV29-1 with TRBJ1-5, with D unresolved. The V gene's germline CDR1 is SQVTM and CDR2 ANQGSEA. V was trimmed by 4 bases and J by 0 bases, leaving 10 bases between them. The CDR3 runs 14 residues. Written as DNA, the CDR3 is TGCAGCGTTGCGAGCCCTTATAGCAATCAGCCCCAGCATTTT. As protein: CSVASPYSNQPQHF.